This T cell receptor (beta chain) was sequenced during a study of cytomegalovirus exposure and HLA in healthy donors. The study, taken as a whole, reports: Another analysis was done later, and it associated approximately 15,000 TCR beta sequences with HLA alleles at 0.05 false discovery rate. Excluded were some V segments that proved indistinguishable, including TRBV6-2 and TRBV6-3.

The PCR ran on 60 Vbeta and 13 Jbeta primers. Assay: immunoSEQ multiplex PCR; the TCRdb copy retains only in-frame clones and omits some. The profile shows 99,000 or so clones, around 75% of them singletons. Points on this clone: The antigen remains unidentified.

The CDR3 contains 17 residues. Looked up from germline, CDR1 is SGDLS and CDR2 is YYNGEE. The sequencing input was PBMCs. The source of this sequence is a man aged 35-49 years in good health and CMV-seronegative. This rearrangement joins TRBV9 to TRBJ2-5, with 8 bases fitting TRBD2. The J call is uncertain, as TRBJ2-7 better fits the DNA end. The CDR3 region has the DNA TGTGCCAGCAGCTCCAGCTTGGCGGGAGGCCCCTCCTACGAGCAGTACTTC. Translated, it gives CASSSSLAGGPSYEQYF.